This TCR beta chain was found in a study of a mutant IDH1 vaccine in newly diagnosed glioma. Study as a whole: Patients got radiotherapy, temozolomide, or both beforehand, and most got both.

Method: immunoSEQ multiplex PCR; TCRdb's copy keeps in-frame clones and lacks some. Of 90,000 to 95,000 clones listed, about 83% are singletons. This sample's time point: baseline, week 1 (first vaccination visit). The treatment is: pre-vaccination baseline after standard-of-care therapy. The donors' diagnosis was new WHO grade 3 or 4 astrocytoma that was IDH1-mutant and ATRX-lost. For this clone: Its antigen remains unknown.

Points from the study as a whole: Whatever changes occurred in top peripheral T cell clonotypes seemed unrelated to pseudoprogression. Immune responses induced by the vaccine were seen in roughly 93% of patients, spanning multiple MHC alleles.

Germline-derived CDR1 and CDR2 are SGHTA and FQGNSA. V lost 7 bases and J 2 bases, leaving 12 bases between the germline ends. CDR3 size: 14 residues. Specimen: PBMCs, collected from a glioma patient treated with radiotherapy, temozolomide or both. This clonotype originated in a woman in her forties or fifties with glioma. The chain is built from TRBV7-2 and TRBJ2-1; tentative D call: TRBD1 (5 bases). The CDR3 spells CASTNLGPYNEQFF. DNA of the CDR3: TGTGCCAGCACCAACTTGGGGCCCTACAATGAGCAGTTCTTC.